This T cell receptor (beta chain) was sequenced during a study of beta chain features in type 1 diabetes. The sequenced template was cDNA made from the entire isolated RNA. Some clones are missing from TCRdb's copy, which holds only in-frame ones; the method was immunoSEQ multiplex PCR. The sample consists of hundreds of thousands of clones, roughly a tenth of them appearing once. Study-wide points: In all four CD4+ subsets, TCRB CDR3 length was significantly, moderately reduced in type 1 diabetes.

This CDR3 contains 14 residues. Per germline, CDR1 MNHNS and CDR2 SASEGT. Trimming removed 6 bases from V and 5 bases from J, with 16 bases in between. Concerning this clone: As yet, its antigen is unknown.

The chain uses TRBV6-1 and TRBJ1-2, with a possible D match to TRBD1 (5 bases). Material: naive CD4+ T cells from blood. The receptor was isolated from a man between 25 and 39 years old with type 1 diabetes. The CDR3: CASSPGRRGYGYTF. CDR3 bases: TGTGCCAGCAGCCCGGGACGGCGGGGGTATGGCTACACCTTC.